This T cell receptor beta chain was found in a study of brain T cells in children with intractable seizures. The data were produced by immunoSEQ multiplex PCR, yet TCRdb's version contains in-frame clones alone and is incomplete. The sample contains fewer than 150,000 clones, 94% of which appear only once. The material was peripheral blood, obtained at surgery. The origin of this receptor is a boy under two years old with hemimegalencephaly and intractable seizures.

Here the CDR3 reads CASSTGARSGNTIYF. CDR3 in DNA: TGTGCCAGCAGTACAGGGGCTAGAAGTGGAAACACCATATATTTT. The rearrangement links TRBV9 to TRBJ1-3, with 7 bases matching TRBD1. The CDR3 is 15 residues long. The junction had 8 bases not matched to a gene; V was cut back by 5 bases and J by 3 bases. Germline values: CDR1 SGDLS, CDR2 YYNGEE.